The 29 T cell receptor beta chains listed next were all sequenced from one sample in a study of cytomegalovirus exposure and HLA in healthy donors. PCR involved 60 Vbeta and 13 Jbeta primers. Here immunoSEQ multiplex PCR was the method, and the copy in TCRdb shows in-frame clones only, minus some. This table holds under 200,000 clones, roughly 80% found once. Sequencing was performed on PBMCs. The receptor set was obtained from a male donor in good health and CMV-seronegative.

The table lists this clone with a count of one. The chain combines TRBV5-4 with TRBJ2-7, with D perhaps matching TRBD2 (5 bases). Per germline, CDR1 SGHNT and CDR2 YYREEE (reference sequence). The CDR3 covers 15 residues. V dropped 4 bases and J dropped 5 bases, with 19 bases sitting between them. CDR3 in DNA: TGTGCCAGCAGCCCCAGCCCCGAGCGGCCCCACGAGCAGTACTTC. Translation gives CASSPSPERPHEQYF.

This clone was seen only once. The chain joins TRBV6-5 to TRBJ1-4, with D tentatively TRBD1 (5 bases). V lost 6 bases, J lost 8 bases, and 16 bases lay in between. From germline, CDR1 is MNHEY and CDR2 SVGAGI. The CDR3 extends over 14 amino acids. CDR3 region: CASRKVGGSEKLFF. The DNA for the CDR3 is TGTGCCAGCAGAAAGGTCGGGGGATCCGAAAAACTGTTTTTT.

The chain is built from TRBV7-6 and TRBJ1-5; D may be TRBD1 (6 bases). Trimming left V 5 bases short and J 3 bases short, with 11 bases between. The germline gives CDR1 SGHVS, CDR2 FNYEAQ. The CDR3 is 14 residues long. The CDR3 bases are TGTGCCAGCAGCGCCGGGACACCCAATCAGCCCCAGCATTTT. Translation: CASSAGTPNQPQHF.

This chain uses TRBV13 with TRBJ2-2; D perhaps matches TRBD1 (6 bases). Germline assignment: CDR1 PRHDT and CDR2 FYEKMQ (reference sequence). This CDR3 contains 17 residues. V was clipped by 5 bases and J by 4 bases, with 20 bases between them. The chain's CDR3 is CASSPRDKILITGELFF. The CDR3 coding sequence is TGTGCCAGCAGCCCCCGGGACAAGATTTTGATCACCGGGGAGCTGTTTTTT.

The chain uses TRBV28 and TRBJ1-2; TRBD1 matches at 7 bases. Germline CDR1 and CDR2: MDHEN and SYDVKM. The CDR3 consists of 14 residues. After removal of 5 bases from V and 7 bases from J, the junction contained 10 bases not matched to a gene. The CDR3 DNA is TGTGCCAGCAGTATCGACAGGGTACCGTTTGGCTACACCTTC. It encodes CASSIDRVPFGYTF.

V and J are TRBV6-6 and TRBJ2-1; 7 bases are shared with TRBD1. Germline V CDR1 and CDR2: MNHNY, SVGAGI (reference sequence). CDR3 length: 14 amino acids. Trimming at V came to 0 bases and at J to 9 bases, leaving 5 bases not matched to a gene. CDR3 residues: CASSYSRQGSEQFF. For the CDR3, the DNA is TGTGCCAGCAGTTACTCGCGACAGGGTAGTGAGCAGTTCTTC.

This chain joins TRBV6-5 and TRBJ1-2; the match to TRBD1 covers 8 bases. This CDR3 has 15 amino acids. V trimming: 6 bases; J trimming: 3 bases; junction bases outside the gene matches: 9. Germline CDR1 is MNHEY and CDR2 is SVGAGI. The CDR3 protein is CASSQGAGWDYGYTF. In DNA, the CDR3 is TGTGCCAGCAGCCAGGGGGCAGGTTGGGACTATGGCTACACCTTC.

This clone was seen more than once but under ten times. CDR3 sequence: CASSYNGGTNTIYF. The CDR3 bases are TGTGCCAGCAGTTACAACGGGGGTACAAACACCATATATTTT. V gene TRBV6-7 combines with J gene TRBJ1-3; tentative D call: TRBD1 (5 bases). TRBV6-7 is flagged as an ORF with uncertain function. With 2 bases removed from V and 6 bases from J, the gap between germline ends came to 11 bases. There are 14 residues in the CDR3.

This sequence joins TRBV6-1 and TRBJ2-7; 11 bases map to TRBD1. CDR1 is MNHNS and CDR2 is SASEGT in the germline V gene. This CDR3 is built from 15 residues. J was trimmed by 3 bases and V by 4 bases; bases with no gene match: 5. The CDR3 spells CASSGGTGGIYEQYF. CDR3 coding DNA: TGTGCCAGCAGTGGAGGGACAGGGGGGATCTACGAGCAGTACTTC.

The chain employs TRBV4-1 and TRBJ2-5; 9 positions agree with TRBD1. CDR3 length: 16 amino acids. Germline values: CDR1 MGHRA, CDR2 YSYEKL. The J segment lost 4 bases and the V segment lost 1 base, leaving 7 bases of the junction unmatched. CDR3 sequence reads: CASSQGGQGWAETQYF. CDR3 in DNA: TGCGCCAGCAGCCAAGGGGGACAGGGTTGGGCAGAGACCCAGTACTTC.

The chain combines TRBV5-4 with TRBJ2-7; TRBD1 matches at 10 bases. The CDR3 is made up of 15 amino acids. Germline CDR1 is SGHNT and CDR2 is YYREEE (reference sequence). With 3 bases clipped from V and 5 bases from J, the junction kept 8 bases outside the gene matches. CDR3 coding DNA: TGTGCCAGCAGCTCCAGGGACAGGGGTGCGAACGAGCAGTACTTC. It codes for CASSSRDRGANEQYF.

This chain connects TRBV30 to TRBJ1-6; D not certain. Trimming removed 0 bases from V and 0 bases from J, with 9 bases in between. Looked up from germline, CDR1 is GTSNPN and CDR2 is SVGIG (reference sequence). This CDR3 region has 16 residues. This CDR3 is CAWSVSGSSYNSPLHF. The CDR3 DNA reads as TGTGCCTGGAGTGTGAGTGGGAGCTCCTATAATTCACCCCTCCACTTT. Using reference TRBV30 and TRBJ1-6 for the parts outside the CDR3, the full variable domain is SQTIHQWPATLVQPVGSPLSLECTVEGTSNPNLYWYRQAAGRGLQLLFYSVGIGQISSEVPQNLSASRPQDRQFILSSKKLLLSDSGFYLCAWSVSGSSYNSPLHFGNGTRLTVT.

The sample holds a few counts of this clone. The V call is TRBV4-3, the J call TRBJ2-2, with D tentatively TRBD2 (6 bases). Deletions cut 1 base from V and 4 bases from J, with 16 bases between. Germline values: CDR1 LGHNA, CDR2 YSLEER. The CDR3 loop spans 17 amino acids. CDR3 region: CASSQGLRGRLTGELFF. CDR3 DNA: TGCGCCAGCAGCCAAGGGTTACGGGGGAGACTCACCGGGGAGCTGTTTTTT.

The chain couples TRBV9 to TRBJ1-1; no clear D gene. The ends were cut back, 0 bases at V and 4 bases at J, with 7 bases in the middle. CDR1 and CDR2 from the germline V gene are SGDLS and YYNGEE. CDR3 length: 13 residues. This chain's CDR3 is CASSVEQSTEAFF. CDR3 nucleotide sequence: TGTGCCAGCAGCGTAGAACAAAGCACTGAAGCTTTCTTT.

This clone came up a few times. The CDR3: CASSLWGVEAFF. DNA of the CDR3: TGTGCCAGCAGCTTGTGGGGGGTTGAAGCTTTCTTT. The chain couples TRBV5-4 to TRBJ1-1; D possibly corresponds to TRBD1 (5 bases). V lost 1 base, J lost 7 bases, and 8 bases lay in between. This CDR3 contains 12 residues. Germline assignment: CDR1 SGHNT and CDR2 YYREEE (reference sequence).

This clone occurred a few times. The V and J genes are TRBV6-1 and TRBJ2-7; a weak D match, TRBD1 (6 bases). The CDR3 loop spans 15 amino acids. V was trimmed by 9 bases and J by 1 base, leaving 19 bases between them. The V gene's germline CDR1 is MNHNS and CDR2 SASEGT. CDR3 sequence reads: CARKGEGVISYEQYF. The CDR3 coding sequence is TGTGCCAGGAAGGGCGAGGGGGTCATATCCTACGAGCAGTACTTC.

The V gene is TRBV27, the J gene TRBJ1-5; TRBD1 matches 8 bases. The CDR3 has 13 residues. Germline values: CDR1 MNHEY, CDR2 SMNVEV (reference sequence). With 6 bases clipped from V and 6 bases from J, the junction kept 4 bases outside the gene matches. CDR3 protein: CASSRTGRQPQHF. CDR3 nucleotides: TGTGCCAGCAGCCGGACAGGGCGTCAGCCCCAGCATTTT.

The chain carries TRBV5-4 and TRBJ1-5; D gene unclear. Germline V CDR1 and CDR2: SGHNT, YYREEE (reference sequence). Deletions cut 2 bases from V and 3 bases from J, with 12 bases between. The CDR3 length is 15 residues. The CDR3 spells CASSFEPRNNQPQHF. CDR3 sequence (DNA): TGTGCCAGCAGCTTTGAACCCAGAAACAATCAGCCCCAGCATTTT.

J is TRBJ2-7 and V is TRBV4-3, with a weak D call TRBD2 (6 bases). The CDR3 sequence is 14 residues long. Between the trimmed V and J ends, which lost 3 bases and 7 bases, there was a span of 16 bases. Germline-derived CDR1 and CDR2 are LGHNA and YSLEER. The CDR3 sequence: CASSQGLFSGEQYF. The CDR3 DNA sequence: TGCGCCAGCAGCCAGGGACTCTTTAGTGGGGAGCAGTACTTC.

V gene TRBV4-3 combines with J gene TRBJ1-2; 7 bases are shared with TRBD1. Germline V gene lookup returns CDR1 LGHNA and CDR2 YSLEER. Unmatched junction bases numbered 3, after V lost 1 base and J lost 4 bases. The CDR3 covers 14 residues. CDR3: CASSQAAGGYGYTF. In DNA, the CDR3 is TGCGCCAGCAGCCAAGCGGCAGGGGGCTATGGCTACACCTTC.

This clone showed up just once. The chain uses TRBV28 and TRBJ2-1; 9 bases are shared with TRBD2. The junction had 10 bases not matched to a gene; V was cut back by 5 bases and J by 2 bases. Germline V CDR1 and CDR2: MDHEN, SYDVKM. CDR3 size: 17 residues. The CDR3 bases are TGTGCCAGCAGTCCCCAATTGACTAGCGGACCCTACAATGAGCAGTTCTTC. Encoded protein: CASSPQLTSGPYNEQFF.

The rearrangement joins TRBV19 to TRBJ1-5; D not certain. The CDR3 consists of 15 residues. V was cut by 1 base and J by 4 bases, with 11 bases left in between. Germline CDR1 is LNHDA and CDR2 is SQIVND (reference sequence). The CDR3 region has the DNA TGTGCCAGTAGTATAGCCAGGTCGGTTAATCAGCCCCAGCATTTT. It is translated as CASSIARSVNQPQHF.

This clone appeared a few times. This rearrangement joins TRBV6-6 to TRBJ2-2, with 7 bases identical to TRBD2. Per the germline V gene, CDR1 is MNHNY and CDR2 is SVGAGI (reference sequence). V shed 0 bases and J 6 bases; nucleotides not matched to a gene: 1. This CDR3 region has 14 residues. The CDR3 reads CASSYSREPGELFF. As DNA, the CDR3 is TGTGCCAGCAGTTACTCGCGGGAGCCCGGGGAGCTGTTTTTT.

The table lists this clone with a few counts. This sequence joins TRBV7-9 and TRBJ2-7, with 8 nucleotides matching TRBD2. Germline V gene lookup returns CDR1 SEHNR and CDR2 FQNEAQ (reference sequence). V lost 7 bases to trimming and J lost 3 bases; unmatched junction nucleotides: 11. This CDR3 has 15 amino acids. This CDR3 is CASTTRVSGNYEQYF. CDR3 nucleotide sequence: TGTGCCAGCACCACGAGAGTTAGCGGGAACTACGAGCAGTACTTC.

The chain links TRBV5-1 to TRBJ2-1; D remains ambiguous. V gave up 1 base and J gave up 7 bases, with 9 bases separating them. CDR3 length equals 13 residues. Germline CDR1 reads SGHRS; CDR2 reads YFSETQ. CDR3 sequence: CASSLLDANEQFF. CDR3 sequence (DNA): TGCGCCAGCAGCTTGCTAGACGCGAATGAGCAGTTCTTC.

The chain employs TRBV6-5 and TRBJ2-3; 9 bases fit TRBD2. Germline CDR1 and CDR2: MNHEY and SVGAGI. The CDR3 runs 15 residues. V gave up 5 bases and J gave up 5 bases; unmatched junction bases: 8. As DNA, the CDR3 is TGTGCCAGCAGTGCGCTTAGCGGGAGTCAAGATACGCAGTATTTT. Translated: CASSALSGSQDTQYF.

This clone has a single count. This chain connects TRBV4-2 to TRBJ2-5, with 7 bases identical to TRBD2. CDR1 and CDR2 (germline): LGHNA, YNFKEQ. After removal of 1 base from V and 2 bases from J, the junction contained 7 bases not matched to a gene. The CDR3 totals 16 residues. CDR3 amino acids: CASSQGASGTQETQYF. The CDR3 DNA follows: TGTGCCAGCAGCCAAGGGGCTAGCGGAACACAAGAGACCCAGTACTTC.

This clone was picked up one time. CDR3 bases: TGTGCCAGCAGCTCCTCCCGTTCCTACAATGAGCAGTTCTTC. Amino acid sequence: CASSSSRSYNEQFF. The rearrangement uses TRBV7-8 and TRBJ2-1; D remains unclear. The CDR3 length is 14 residues. Trimming removed 4 bases from V and 1 base from J, with 8 bases in between. The germline V gene has CDR1 SGHVS and CDR2 FQNEAQ.

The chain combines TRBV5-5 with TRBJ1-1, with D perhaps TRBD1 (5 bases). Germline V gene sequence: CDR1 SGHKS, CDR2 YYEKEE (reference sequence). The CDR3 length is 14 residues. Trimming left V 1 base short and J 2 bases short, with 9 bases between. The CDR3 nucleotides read TGTGCCAGCAGCTTGACAGGAGTCAACACTGAAGCTTTCTTT. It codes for CASSLTGVNTEAFF. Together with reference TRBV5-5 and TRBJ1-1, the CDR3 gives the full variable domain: DAGVTQSPTHLIKTRGQQVTLRCSPISGHKSVSWYQQVLGQGPQFIFQYYEKEERGRGNFPDRFSARQFPNYSSELNVNALLLGDSALYLCASSLTGVNTEAFFGQGTRLTVV.